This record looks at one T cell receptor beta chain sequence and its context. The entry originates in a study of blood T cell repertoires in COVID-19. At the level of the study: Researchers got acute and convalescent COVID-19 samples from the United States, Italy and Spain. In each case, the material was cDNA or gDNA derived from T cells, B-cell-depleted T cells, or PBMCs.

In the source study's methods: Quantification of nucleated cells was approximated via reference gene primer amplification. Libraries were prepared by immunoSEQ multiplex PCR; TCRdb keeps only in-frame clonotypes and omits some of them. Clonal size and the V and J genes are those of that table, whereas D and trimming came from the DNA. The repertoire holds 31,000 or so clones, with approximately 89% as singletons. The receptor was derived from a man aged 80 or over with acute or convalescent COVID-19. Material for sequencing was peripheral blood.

DNA of the CDR3: TGTGCCTGGAGGGGACAGGGTTTTACCGGGGAGCTGTTTTTT. Amino acids: CAWRGQGFTGELFF. This chain joins TRBV30 and TRBJ2-2; 9 positions match TRBD1. Germline CDR1 GTSNPN, CDR2 SVGIG (reference sequence). Germline trimming cut 3 bases from V and 5 bases from J; bases unmatched to any gene: 4. The CDR3 totals 14 residues.